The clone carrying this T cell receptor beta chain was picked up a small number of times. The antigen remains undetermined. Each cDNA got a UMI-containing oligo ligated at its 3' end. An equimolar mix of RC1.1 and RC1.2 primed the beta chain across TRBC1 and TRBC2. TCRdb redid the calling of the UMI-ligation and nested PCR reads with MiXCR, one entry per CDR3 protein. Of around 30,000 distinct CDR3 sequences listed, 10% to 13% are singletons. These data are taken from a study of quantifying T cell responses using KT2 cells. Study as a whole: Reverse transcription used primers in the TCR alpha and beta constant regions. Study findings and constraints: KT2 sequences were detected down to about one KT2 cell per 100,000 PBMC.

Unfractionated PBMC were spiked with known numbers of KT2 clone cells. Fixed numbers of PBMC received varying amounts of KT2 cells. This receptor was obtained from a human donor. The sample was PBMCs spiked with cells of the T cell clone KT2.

CDR3 loop: CASSQDTTSGGALYEQYF. CDR3 coding DNA: TGCGCCAGCAGCCAAGATACGACTAGCGGGGGGGCGCTCTACGAGCAGTACTTC. The V and J genes are TRBV4-1 and TRBJ2-7; 14 nucleotides align to TRBD2. Germline V gives CDR1 MGHRA, CDR2 YSYEKL. The CDR3 is 18 residues long. J lost 3 bases, V lost 0 bases, and 7 bases had no gene match.